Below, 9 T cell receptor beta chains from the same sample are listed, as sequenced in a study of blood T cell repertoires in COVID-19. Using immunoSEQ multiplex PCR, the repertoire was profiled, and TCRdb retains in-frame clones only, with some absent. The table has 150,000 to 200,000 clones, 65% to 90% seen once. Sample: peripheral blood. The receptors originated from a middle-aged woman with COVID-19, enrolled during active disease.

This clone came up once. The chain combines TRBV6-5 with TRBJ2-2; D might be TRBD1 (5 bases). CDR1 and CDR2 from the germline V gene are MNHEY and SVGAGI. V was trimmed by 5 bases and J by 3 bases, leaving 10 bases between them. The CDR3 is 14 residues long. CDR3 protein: CASSTGTHTGELFF. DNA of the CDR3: TGTGCCAGCAGTACAGGTACCCACACCGGGGAGCTGTTTTTT.

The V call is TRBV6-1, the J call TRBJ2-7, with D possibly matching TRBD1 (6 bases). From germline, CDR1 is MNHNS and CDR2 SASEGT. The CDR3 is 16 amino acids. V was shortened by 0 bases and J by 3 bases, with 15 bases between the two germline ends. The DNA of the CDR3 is TGTGCCAGCAGTGAAGCTCGGACTTACAGGGACTACGAGCAGTACTTC. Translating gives CASSEARTYRDYEQYF.

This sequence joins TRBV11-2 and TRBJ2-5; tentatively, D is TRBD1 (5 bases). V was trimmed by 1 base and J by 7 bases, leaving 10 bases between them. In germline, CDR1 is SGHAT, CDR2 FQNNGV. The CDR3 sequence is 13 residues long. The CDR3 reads CASSLVGAGTQYF. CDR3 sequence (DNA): TGTGCCAGCAGCTTAGTTGGGGCTGGGACCCAGTACTTC.

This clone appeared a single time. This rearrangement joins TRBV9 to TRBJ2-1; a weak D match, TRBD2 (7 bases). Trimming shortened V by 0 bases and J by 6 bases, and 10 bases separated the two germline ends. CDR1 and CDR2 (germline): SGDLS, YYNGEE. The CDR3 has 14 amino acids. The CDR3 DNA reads TGTGCCAGCAGCGTAGCGGGGGGCGGCAATGAGCAGTTCTTC. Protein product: CASSVAGGGNEQFF.

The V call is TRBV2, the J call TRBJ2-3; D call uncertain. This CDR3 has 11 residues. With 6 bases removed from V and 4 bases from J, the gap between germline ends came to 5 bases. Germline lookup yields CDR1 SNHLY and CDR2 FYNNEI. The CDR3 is CASRRSDTQYF. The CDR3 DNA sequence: TGTGCCAGCAGGAGGTCAGATACGCAGTATTTT.

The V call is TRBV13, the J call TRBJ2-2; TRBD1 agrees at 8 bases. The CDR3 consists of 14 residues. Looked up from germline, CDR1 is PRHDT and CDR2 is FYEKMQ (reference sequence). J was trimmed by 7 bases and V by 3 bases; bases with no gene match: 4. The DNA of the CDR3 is TGTGCCAGCAGCTTGGCAGGGGGCCACGGGGAGCTGTTTTTT. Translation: CASSLAGGHGELFF.

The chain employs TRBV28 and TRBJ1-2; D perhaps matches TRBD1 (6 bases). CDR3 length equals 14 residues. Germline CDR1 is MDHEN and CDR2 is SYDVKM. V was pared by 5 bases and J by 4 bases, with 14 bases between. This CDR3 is CASSPHRVAYGYTF. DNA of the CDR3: TGTGCCAGCAGTCCTCACAGGGTCGCCTATGGCTACACCTTC.

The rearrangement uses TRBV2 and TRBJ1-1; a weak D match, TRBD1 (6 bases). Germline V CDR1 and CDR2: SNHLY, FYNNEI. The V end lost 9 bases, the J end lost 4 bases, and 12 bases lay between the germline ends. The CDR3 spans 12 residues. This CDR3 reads CASDRLTTEAFF. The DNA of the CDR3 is TGTGCCAGTGACAGGTTGACCACTGAAGCTTTCTTT.

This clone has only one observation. The DNA of the CDR3 is TGTGCCAGCAGCAGGCAGGAGACAGGGAAGAACTATGGCTACACCTTC. Protein sequence: CASSRQETGKNYGYTF. The chain has TRBV5-5 and TRBJ1-2, with 7 nucleotides matching TRBD1. CDR3 length: 16 residues. V shed 4 bases, J shed 2 bases, and the junction held 11 bases outside the gene matches. CDR1 and CDR2 (germline): SGHKS, YYEKEE (reference sequence).